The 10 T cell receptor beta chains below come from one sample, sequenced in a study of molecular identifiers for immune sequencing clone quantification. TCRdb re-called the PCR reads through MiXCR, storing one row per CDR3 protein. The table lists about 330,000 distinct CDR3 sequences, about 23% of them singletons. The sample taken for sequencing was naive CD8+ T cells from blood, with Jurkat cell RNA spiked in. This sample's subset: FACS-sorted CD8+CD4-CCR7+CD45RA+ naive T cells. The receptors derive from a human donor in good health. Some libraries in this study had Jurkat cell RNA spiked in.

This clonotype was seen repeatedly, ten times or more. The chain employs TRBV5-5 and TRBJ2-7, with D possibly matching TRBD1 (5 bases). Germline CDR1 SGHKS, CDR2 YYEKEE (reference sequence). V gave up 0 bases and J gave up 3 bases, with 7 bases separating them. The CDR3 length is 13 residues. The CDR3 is CASSLGRVYEQYF. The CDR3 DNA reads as TGTGCCAGCAGCTTGGGCAGGGTCTACGAGCAGTACTTC. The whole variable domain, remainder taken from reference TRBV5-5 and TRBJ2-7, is DAGVTQSPTHLIKTRGQQVTLRCSPISGHKSVSWYQQVLGQGPQFIFQYYEKEERGRGNFPDRFSARQFPNYSSELNVNALLLGDSALYLCASSLGRVYEQYFGPGTRLTVT.

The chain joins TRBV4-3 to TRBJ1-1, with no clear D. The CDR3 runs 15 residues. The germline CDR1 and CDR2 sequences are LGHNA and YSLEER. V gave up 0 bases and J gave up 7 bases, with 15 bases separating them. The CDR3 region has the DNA TGCGCCAGCAGCCAAGATCCGGGTGTGCCTTATGAAGCTTTCTTT. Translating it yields CASSQDPGVPYEAFF.

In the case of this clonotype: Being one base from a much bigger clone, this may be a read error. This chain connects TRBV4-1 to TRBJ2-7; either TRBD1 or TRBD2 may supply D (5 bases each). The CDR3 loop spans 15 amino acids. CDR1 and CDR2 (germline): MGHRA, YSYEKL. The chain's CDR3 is CASRQAEGVRDEQYF. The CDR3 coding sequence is TGCGCCAGCCGCCAAGCGGAAGGGGTTCGGGACGAGCAGTACTTC.

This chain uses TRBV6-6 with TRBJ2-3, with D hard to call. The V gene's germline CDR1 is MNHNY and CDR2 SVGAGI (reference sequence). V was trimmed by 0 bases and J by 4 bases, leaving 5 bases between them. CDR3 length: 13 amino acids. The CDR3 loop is CASSYSFPDTQYF. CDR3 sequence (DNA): TGTGCCAGCAGTTACTCGTTCCCAGATACGCAGTATTTT.

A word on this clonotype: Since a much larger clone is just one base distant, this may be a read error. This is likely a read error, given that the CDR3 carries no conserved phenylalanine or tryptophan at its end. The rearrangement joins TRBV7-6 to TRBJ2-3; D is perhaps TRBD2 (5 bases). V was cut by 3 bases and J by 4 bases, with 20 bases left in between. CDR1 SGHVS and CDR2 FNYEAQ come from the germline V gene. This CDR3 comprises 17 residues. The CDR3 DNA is TGTGCCAGCAGCTTTGACGTCCCAACGGGGTTCGCAGATACGCAGTATATT. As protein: CASSFDVPTGFADTQYI.

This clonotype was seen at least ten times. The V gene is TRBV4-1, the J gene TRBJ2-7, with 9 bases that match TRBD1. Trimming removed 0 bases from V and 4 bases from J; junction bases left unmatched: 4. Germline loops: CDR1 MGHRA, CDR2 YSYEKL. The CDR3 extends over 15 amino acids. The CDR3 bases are TGCGCCAGCAGCCAAGATGGGACAGGGATATACGAGCAGTACTTC. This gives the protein CASSQDGTGIYEQYF.

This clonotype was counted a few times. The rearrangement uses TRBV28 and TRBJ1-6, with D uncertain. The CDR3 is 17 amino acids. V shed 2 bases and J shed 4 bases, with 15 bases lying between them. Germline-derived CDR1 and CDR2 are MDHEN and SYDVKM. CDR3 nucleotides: TGTGCCAGCAGTTTAGGCCCAAAACAGCCGTATAATTCACCCCTCCACTTT. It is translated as CASSLGPKQPYNSPLHF.

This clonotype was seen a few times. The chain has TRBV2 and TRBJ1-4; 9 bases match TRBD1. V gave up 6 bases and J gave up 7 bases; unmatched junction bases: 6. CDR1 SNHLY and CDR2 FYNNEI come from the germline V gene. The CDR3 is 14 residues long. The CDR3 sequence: CASSAGQGIEKLFF. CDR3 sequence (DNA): TGTGCCAGCAGCGCCGGACAGGGGATTGAAAAACTGTTTTTT.

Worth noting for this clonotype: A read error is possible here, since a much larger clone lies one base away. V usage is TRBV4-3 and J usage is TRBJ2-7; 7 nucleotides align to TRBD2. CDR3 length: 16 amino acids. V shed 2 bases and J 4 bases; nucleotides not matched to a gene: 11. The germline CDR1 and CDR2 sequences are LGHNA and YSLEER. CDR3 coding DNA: TGCGCCAGCAGCCAACATCAAGGTGCTAGCGGATACGAGCAGTACTTC. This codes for CASSQHQGASGYEQYF.

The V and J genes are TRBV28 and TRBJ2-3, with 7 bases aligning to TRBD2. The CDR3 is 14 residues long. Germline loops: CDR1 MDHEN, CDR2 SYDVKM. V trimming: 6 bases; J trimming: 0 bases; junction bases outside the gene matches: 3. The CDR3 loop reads CASSQRGSTDTQYF. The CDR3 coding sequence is TGTGCCAGCAGCCAGCGGGGCAGCACAGATACGCAGTATTTT.